What follows are 21 T cell receptor beta chains derived from one specimen sequenced in a study of blood T cells in healthy people across ages. With a J-beta primer mix and a sample-barcoded 5' primer, a second PCR ran about 7 to 12 cycles. TCRdb redid the calling of the 5' RACE reads with MiXCR, one entry per CDR3 protein. The repertoire consists of around 1,000,000 distinct CDR3 sequences, with almost 25% occurring once and the leading ten covering 0.75%. These data were likewise used in another study, on T cells of mothers and their children.

The specimen was blood. These receptor sequences come from a girl aged 2-10 years in good health.

This clonotype occurred a few times. This chain uses TRBV20-1 with TRBJ2-5, with 10 positions matching TRBD2. With the DNA end fitting TRBJ2-7 better, the J assignment may be wrong. Germline CDR1 and CDR2: DFQATT and SNEGSKA (reference sequence). The CDR3 has 13 residues. The CDR3 reads CSARLAGVLEQYF. The CDR3 coding sequence is TGCAGTGCTAGACTAGCGGGAGTGCTCGAGCAGTACTTC.

This rearrangement joins TRBV4-1 to TRBJ1-2; perhaps TRBD1 as D (5 bases). V lost 6 bases and J lost 4, with 21 bases in between. CDR1 is MGHRA and CDR2 is YSYEKL in the germline V gene. This CDR3 comprises 16 residues. The CDR3 nucleotides are TGCGCCAGCAGTCCTACCGAAGGGGCAGGGATCTATGGCTACACCTTC. It encodes CASSPTEGAGIYGYTF.

This clonotype was detected only a few times. The chain is built from TRBV28 and TRBJ2-4, with TRBD1 matching over 8 bases. CDR1 and CDR2 (germline): MDHEN, SYDVKM. The CDR3 runs to 17 residues. With V trimmed by 2 bases and J by 7 bases, 13 bases remained unmatched. CDR3 region: CASSLPRTTGGRNIQYF. The CDR3 DNA reads as TGTGCCAGCAGTTTACCCAGAACCACAGGGGGTAGGAACATTCAGTACTTC.

The chain employs TRBV7-9 and TRBJ2-1, with 9 bases identical to TRBD2. The CDR3 runs to 15 residues. Germline V gives CDR1 SEHNR, CDR2 FQNEAQ (reference sequence). V was clipped by 6 bases and J by 3 bases; unmatched bases: 6. CDR3 in amino acids: CASRDLAGIYNEQFF. The CDR3 region has the DNA TGTGCCAGCAGGGACCTAGCGGGGATCTACAATGAGCAGTTCTTC. Together with reference TRBV7-9 and TRBJ2-1, the CDR3 gives the full variable domain: DTGVSQNPRHKITKRGQNVTFRCDPISEHNRLYWYRQTLGQGPEFLTYFQNEAQLEKSRLLSDRFSAERPKGSFSTLEIQRTEQGDSAMYLCASRDLAGIYNEQFFGPGTRLTVL.

The V and J genes are TRBV7-9 and TRBJ2-5; TRBD1 matches 8 bases. V dropped 5 bases and J dropped 1; count of bases not matched to a gene: 6. Germline V lookup: CDR1 SEHNR, CDR2 FQNEAQ (reference sequence). CDR3 size: 15 residues. CDR3 in amino acids: CASSQPDRGQETQYF. For the CDR3, the DNA is TGTGCCAGCAGCCAACCTGACAGGGGCCAAGAGACCCAGTACTTC.

The sample holds a few counts of this clonotype. The J gene is TRBJ1-2, the V gene TRBV27; D is undetermined. V was cut by 8 bases and J by 4 bases, with 11 bases left in between. The germline V gene encodes CDR1 MNHEY and CDR2 SMNVEV (reference sequence). The CDR3 runs 12 residues. The CDR3 loop reads CASGDRFYGYTF. The CDR3 bases are TGTGCCAGCGGAGACCGCTTCTATGGCTACACCTTC.

This clonotype was seen only a few times. The V and J genes are TRBV12-5 and TRBJ2-7; D unclear. Trimming took 3 bases from V and 2 from J, leaving 11 bases between them. The CDR3 extends over 14 amino acids. Germline lookup yields CDR1 LGHNT and CDR2 FRNRAP. CDR3 residues: CASGFSGPPYEQYF. Written as DNA, the CDR3 is TGTGCTAGTGGTTTTTCAGGTCCTCCCTACGAGCAGTACTTC.

This clonotype has a single count. The chain links TRBV3-1 to TRBJ2-5, with a possible D match to TRBD1 (5 bases). The J call is doubtful: the DNA matches TRBJ2-7 better. CDR1 and CDR2 (germline): LGHDT, YNNKEL (reference sequence). The CDR3 contains 15 residues. In nucleotides, the CDR3 is TGTGCCAGCAGCCAAGAGTATGGCAGGGCAGGCGAGCAGTACTTC. It translates to CASSQEYGRAGEQYF.

The chain recombines TRBV20-1 with TRBJ2-5; D is ambiguous. This CDR3 has 13 residues. The germline V gene has CDR1 DFQATT and CDR2 SNEGSKA (reference sequence). Trimming shortened V by 7 bases and J by 5 bases, and 17 bases separated the two germline ends. The CDR3 nucleotides are TGCAGTGTAGGAGACATCCATAGGGAGACCCAGTACTTC. It translates to CSVGDIHRETQYF.

The chain carries TRBV18 and TRBJ2-5, with D perhaps TRBD2 (6 bases). The assigned J gene may be wrong: the sequence end matches TRBJ2-1 better. The CDR3 runs 13 residues. The V gene's germline CDR1 is KGHSH and CDR2 LQKENI. The CDR3 DNA follows: TGTGCCAGCTCGACGTGGGGGGTAGACGAGCAGTTCTTC. Protein product: CASSTWGVDEQFF.

V gene TRBV15 combines with J gene TRBJ1-5; 8 nucleotides agree with TRBD1. This CDR3 has 13 amino acids. V lost 8 bases and J lost 4; bases outside the gene matches: 4. The germline V gene encodes CDR1 LNHNV and CDR2 YYDKDF (reference sequence). Written as DNA, the CDR3 is TGTGCCACCGGGGACAGGTCAAATCAGCCCCAGCATTTT. Protein product: CATGDRSNQPQHF.

There are a few counts of this clonotype. The chain has TRBV29-1 and TRBJ1-2, with D possibly TRBD1 on 6 matching bases. Per germline, CDR1 SQVTM and CDR2 ANQGSEA. V was clipped by 0 bases and J by 4 bases, with 12 bases between them. The CDR3 is made up of 14 amino acids. The CDR3 DNA is TGCAGCGTTGAAGACGTGGGGGCCAGCTATGGCTACACCTTC. It yields the protein CSVEDVGASYGYTF.

A few counts support this clonotype. The CDR3: CSVEGGGDPYEQYF. The CDR3 DNA is TGCAGCGTTGAGGGAGGGGGCGACCCCTACGAGCAGTACTTC. V and J are TRBV29-1 and TRBJ2-7; TRBD1 or TRBD2 may be the D gene (7 bases each). The CDR3 spans 14 residues. Per germline, CDR1 SQVTM and CDR2 ANQGSEA. Trimming stripped 3 bases from V and 2 bases from J, with 14 bases between.

Here the CDR3 DNA reads TGCAGTGCTAGACTACAGGGAACTAGCTCCTACAATGAGCAGTTCTTC. Encoded protein: CSARLQGTSSYNEQFF. The V gene is TRBV20-1, the J gene TRBJ2-1; a possible D gene is TRBD1 (6 bases). The CDR3 has 16 amino acids. CDR1 is DFQATT and CDR2 is SNEGSKA in the germline V gene (reference sequence). The V end was cut by 2 bases, the J end by 0 bases, with 14 bases between.

This clonotype was recorded a few times. The chain links TRBV20-1 to TRBJ1-3; TRBD1 aligns across 7 bases. With 6 bases clipped from V and 3 bases from J, the junction kept 14 bases outside the gene matches. Germline assignment: CDR1 DFQATT and CDR2 SNEGSKA (reference sequence). The CDR3 loop spans 16 amino acids. CDR3 sequence: CSAMTGPKSIGNTIYF. The CDR3 DNA is TGCAGTGCGATGACAGGGCCTAAGTCTATTGGAAACACCATATATTTT.

The chain recombines TRBV6-5 with TRBJ2-7; D tentatively fits TRBD1 or TRBD2 (5 bases each). V was cut by 1 base and J by 7 bases, with 14 bases left in between. There are 14 residues in the CDR3. The germline CDR1 and CDR2 sequences are MNHEY and SVGAGI. CDR3 bases: TGTGCCAGCAGTTACTTGCAGGGAACGGGAGAGCAGTACTTC. It encodes CASSYLQGTGEQYF.

This clonotype was detected a few times. CDR3 bases: TGTGCCAGCAGCAGGACTGTCTGGGGACAAGAGACCCAGTACTTC. Its translation: CASSRTVWGQETQYF. J is TRBJ2-5 and V is TRBV7-9; TRBD2 might be the D (5 bases). CDR3 length: 15 residues. V lost 5 bases and J lost 2, with 15 bases in between. Germline V gene sequence: CDR1 SEHNR, CDR2 FQNEAQ (reference sequence).

The chain employs TRBV7-2 and TRBJ2-5, with 9 bases fitting TRBD1. CDR1 and CDR2 (germline): SGHTA, FQGNSA. The CDR3 sequence is 16 residues long. V was pared by 5 bases and J by 2 bases, with 9 bases of the junction left unmatched. DNA of the CDR3: TGTGCCAGCAGCGCCACCGGGACAGGGTATCAAGAGACCCAGTACTTC. As protein: CASSATGTGYQETQYF. The complete variable domain, with remaining parts taken from reference TRBV7-2 and TRBJ2-5, reads GAGVSQSPSNKVTEKGKDVELRCDPISGHTALYWYRQSLGQGLEFLIYFQGNSAPDKSGLPSDRFSAERTGGSVSTLTIQRTQQEDSAVYLCASSATGTGYQETQYFGPGTRLLVL.

This clonotype was counted a few times. CDR3 region: CASSFIQGLSDTQYF. The CDR3 nucleotides are TGCGCCAGCAGCTTTATACAGGGACTTTCAGATACGCAGTATTTT. J is TRBJ2-3 and V is TRBV5-1, with D perhaps given as TRBD1 or TRBD2 (6 bases each). The CDR3 sequence is 15 residues long. Between the trimmed V and J ends, which lost 2 bases and 4 bases, there was a span of 14 bases. The V gene's germline CDR1 is SGHRS and CDR2 YFSETQ.

This clonotype came up a few times. The chain recombines TRBV9 with TRBJ1-2; 9 nucleotides align to TRBD1. From germline, CDR1 is SGDLS and CDR2 YYNGEE. With V trimmed by 0 bases and J by 6 bases, 6 bases remained unmatched. The CDR3 sequence is 15 residues long. The CDR3 DNA sequence: TGTGCCAGCAGCGTAGCTGGGACAGGGCTCAATGGCTACACCTTC. It yields the protein CASSVAGTGLNGYTF.

There are a few counts of this clonotype. The chain joins TRBV3-1 to TRBJ2-2; TRBD1 matches 11 bases. This CDR3 has 17 residues. Germline CDR1 reads LGHDT; CDR2 reads YNNKEL (reference sequence). V shed 4 bases, J shed 5 bases, and the junction held 9 bases outside the gene matches. The CDR3 is CASSPFPGQGGTGELFF. The CDR3 bases are TGTGCCAGCAGCCCCTTCCCGGGACAGGGGGGTACCGGGGAGCTGTTTTTT.